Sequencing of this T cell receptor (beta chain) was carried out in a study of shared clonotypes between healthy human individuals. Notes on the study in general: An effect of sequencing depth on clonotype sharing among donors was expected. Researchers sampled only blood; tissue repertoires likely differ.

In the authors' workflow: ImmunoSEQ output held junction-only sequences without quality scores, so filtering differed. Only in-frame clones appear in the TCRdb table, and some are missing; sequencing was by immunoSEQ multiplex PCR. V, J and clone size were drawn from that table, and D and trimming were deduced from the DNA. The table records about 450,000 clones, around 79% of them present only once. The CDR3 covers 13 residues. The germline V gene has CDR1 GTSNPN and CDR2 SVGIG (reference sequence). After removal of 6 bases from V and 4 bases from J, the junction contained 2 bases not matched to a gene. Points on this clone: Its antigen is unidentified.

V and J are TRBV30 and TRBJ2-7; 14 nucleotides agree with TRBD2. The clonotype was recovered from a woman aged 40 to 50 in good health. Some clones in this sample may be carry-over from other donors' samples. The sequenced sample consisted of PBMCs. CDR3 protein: CACRLAGGYEQYF. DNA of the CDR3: TGTGCCTGCAGACTAGCGGGAGGGTACGAGCAGTACTTC.